Listed below are T cell receptor beta chains from one sample, sequenced in a study of lymphopenia after photon versus proton radiotherapy. Profiled with immunoSEQ multiplex PCR; TCRdb holds only in-frame clones, not every one. The repertoire consists of 65,000 to 85,000 clones, with roughly 92% occurring once and the leading ten covering approximately 2.1%. Sample: peripheral blood, taken from a patient treated with photon-based radiotherapy. The receptor set was obtained from a woman between 40 and 55 years old with cholangiocarcinoma. Each CDR3 is given with its conserved first and last residue. D genes are given only for firm matches. Expanded clones get a size class; other rows say once, few or many, or leave the size out.

j_call v_call d_call clone_size cdr3_nt cdr3_aa
TRBJ1-2 TRBV7-9 TRBD1 - TGTGCCAGCAGCCATGAACAGGGGGCTGGCTACACCTTC CASSHEQGAGYTF
TRBJ2-7 TRBV27 - - TGTGCCAGCAGTGATTCTTTTCGGCAGGGACCTTACGAGCAGTACTTC CASSDSFRQGPYEQYF
TRBJ2-7 TRBV6-5 TRBD2 - TGTGCCAGCAGTCCCGGGACTAGCAATTACGAGCAGTACTTC CASSPGTSNYEQYF
TRBJ2-7 TRBV11-2 - - TGTGCCAGCAGCCGATGGTCGGTCGAGCAGTACTTC CASSRWSVEQYF
TRBJ1-5 TRBV7-9 - - TGTGCCAGCAGCTCTCTGATGTCGCCCCAGCATTTT CASSSLMSPQHF
TRBJ1-2 TRBV4-2 - - TGTGCCAGCAGCCAGACTGAAGGTGGTGGCGAGTTGTTCCCCTATGGCTACACCTTC CASSQTEGGGELFPYGYTF
TRBJ2-2 TRBV6-1 TRBD2 - TGTGCCAGCAGTGAGCGGCTAGCGGGGGGCCCGAACACCGGGGAGCTGTTTTTT CASSERLAGGPNTGELFF
TRBJ2-2 TRBV6-1 - - TGTGCCATCTCACAGGATTACACCGGGGAGCTGTTTTTT CAISQDYTGELFF
TRBJ2-7 TRBV18 - once TGTGCCAGCTCACCACCGGGGCGCGACTCCTACGAGCAGTACTTC CASSPPGRDSYEQYF
TRBJ2-1 TRBV5-1 TRBD1 once TGCGCCAGCAGCTTTACCGGGACAGGCTACAATGAGCAGTTCTTC CASSFTGTGYNEQFF
TRBJ2-7 TRBV4-1 TRBD1 - TGCGCCAGCAGCCAAAAAGAACAGGGGATGGGCTACGAGCAGTACTTC CASSQKEQGMGYEQYF
TRBJ2-1 TRBV19 - - TGTGCCAGTAGTATAGTTGGCCCAACGAGGGAGCAGTTCTTC CASSIVGPTREQFF
TRBJ2-4 TRBV7-2 TRBD2 - TGTGCCAGCAGCGACCTAGCGGGAGTGCCGGTGGGCAAAAACATTCAGTACTTC CASSDLAGVPVGKNIQYF
TRBJ2-2 TRBV5-1 - - TGCGCCAGCAGCTTGGTTGTCGGCGTACCGAACACCGGGGAGCTGTTTTTT CASSLVVGVPNTGELFF
TRBJ1-6 TRBV5-6 - - TGTGCCAGCAGCTTCGGACTTACCGAAAGCTCCTATAATTCACCCCTCCACTTT CASSFGLTESSYNSPLHF
TRBJ1-1 TRBV29-1 TRBD1 - TGCAGCGTTGCCGCAGGGGGCACTGAAGCTTTCTTT CSVAAGGTEAFF
TRBJ1-2 TRBV7-8 - - TGTGCCAGCAGCTTAGGGGGGGAAGGCTATGGCTACACCTTC CASSLGGEGYGYTF
TRBJ1-5 TRBV28 TRBD1 - TGTGCCAGCAGGACCGGACAGGGAGGCAATCAGCCCCAGCATTTT CASRTGQGGNQPQHF
TRBJ2-7 TRBV11-2 - - TGTGCCAGCAGCTCCCTTCGGAAGGCCCGTTTTTCCTACGAGCAGTACTTC CASSSLRKARFSYEQYF
TRBJ1-6 TRBV7-9 TRBD1 - TGTGCCAGCAGCCTAAAGACAGGGCTAGAATCACCCCTCCACTTT CASSLKTGLESPLHF
TRBJ2-3 TRBV7-2 TRBD2 - TGTGCCAGCAGCGGAGTGGAACTAGCGGGAGGGGTGACGCAGTATTTT CASSGVELAGGVTQYF
TRBJ1-4 TRBV7-9 TRBD1 - TGTGCCAGCAGCCTGCGGGACAGCTTTAATGAAAAACTGTTTTTT CASSLRDSFNEKLFF
TRBJ1-4 TRBV19 - - TGTGCCAGTAGTGCAGGGAGGGGGAGTGGAAAACTGTTTTTT CASSAGRGSGKLFF
TRBJ1-1 TRBV5-4 - - TGTGCCAGCAGCTCCCGATGGGGATTGAACACTGAAGCTTTCTTT CASSSRWGLNTEAFF
TRBJ2-3 TRBV10-2 TRBD2 - TGCGCCAGCTCCGGGACTAGCGGGACAGATACGCAGTATTTT CASSGTSGTDTQYF
TRBJ1-1 TRBV29-1 TRBD1 once TGCAGCGTCGACAGGGACGGCACTGAAGCTTTCTTT CSVDRDGTEAFF
TRBJ1-1 TRBV19 TRBD1 - TGTGCCAGTAGTAGGGGACAGCTGAACACTGAAGCTTTCTTT CASSRGQLNTEAFF
TRBJ1-4 TRBV2 - once TGTGCCAGCAGTGCTATAAGGGCTCCTAATGAAAAACTGTTTTTT CASSAIRAPNEKLFF
TRBJ2-1 TRBV5-1 - - TGCGCCAGCAGCTTGCTCACGGCGTCCAATGAGCAGTTCTTC CASSLLTASNEQFF
TRBJ2-7 TRBV28 - - TGTGCCAGCCGCGGGGCCGCCTACGAGCAGTACTTC CASRGAAYEQYF
TRBJ1-2 TRBV7-9 - once TGTGCCAGCAGGGACAGCCTTAACTATGGCTACACCTTC CASRDSLNYGYTF
TRBJ1-1 TRBV18 - - TGTGCCAGCTCACCCATCGGGACGAACACTGAAGCTTTCTTT CASSPIGTNTEAFF
TRBJ2-7 TRBV7-2 - - TGTGCCAGCAGCTCAGACGACTACTACGAGCAGTACTTC CASSSDDYYEQYF
TRBJ2-5 TRBV2 TRBD1 few TGTGCCAGCACTAAGACAGGGCAGGAGACCCAGTACTTC CASTKTGQETQYF
TRBJ1-1 TRBV27 - - TGTGCCAGCAGTTTATCGCGGGGGCGGACTGAAGCTTTCTTT CASSLSRGRTEAFF
TRBJ2-2 TRBV2 TRBD2 few TGTGCCAGCAGTGATCAAGGACTAGCGACTCGGGACGGGGAGCTGTTTTTT CASSDQGLATRDGELFF
TRBJ1-1 TRBV5-1 - - TGCGCCAGCAGCTTGGAGAGGGGAGCAGCTTTCTTT CASSLERGAAFF
TRBJ1-5 TRBV28 - - TGTGCCAGCAGTTTGATAGGGGTAGGGGTCAATCAGCCCCAGCATTTT CASSLIGVGVNQPQHF
TRBJ1-6 TRBV7-9 TRBD1 - TGTGCCAGCAGCTACCCGGGACAGGGGGGTTCACCCCTCCACTTT CASSYPGQGGSPLHF
TRBJ2-5 TRBV7-6 TRBD1 - TGTGCCAGCAGCCCCCGGGGGACAGGGGGCAGGGAGACCCAGTACTTC CASSPRGTGGRETQYF
TRBJ1-1 TRBV2 - - TGTGCCAGCCGGGCCCCCCGGACTGAAGCTTTCTTT CASRAPRTEAFF
TRBJ1-2 TRBV30 TRBD1 - TGTGCCTGGAGTTTGGGCGGGACAGGGGGGTCCTGGTCCCCTGGCTACACCTTC CAWSLGGTGGSWSPGYTF
TRBJ2-3 TRBV5-6 - - TGTGCCAGCAGCTCCATAAGCACAGATACGCAGTATTTT CASSSISTDTQYF